This T cell receptor beta chain was captured by sequencing in a study of radiotherapy plus CTLA-4 blockade in lung cancer. Measured with immunoSEQ multiplex PCR; TCRdb has only the in-frame clones, and not every one. The sample lists 70,000 to 95,000 clones; approximately 83% were seen once. Sequenced material: peripheral blood, taken from a patient treated with radiotherapy plus ipilimumab. The clonotype was recovered from a human donor with non-small cell lung cancer that progressed on radiotherapy plus ipilimumab.

As DNA, the CDR3 is TGTGCCTGGAGCCCGACCCTCACCGGGGAGCTGTTTTTT. Amino acids: CAWSPTLTGELFF. V usage is TRBV30 and J usage is TRBJ2-2; D is unclear. CDR1 and CDR2 from the germline V gene are GTSNPN and SVGIG (reference sequence). CDR3 length: 13 amino acids. V lost 3 bases to trimming and J lost 4 bases, with 9 bases between them.